This entry concerns a single T cell receptor beta chain. This entry comes from a study of cytomegalovirus exposure and HLA in healthy donors. PCR employed 60 Vbeta and 13 Jbeta primers. Repertoires were generated with immunoSEQ multiplex PCR, while TCRdb's copy carries only in-frame clones and drops some. The sample lists some 170,000 clones; 55% to 75% were seen once. The sample taken for sequencing was PBMCs. The TCR sequence derives from a human donor in good health.

CDR3 nucleotide sequence: TGTGCCAGCAGCGAGGGGGCCCGCACAGATACGCAGTATTTT. Its translation: CASSEGARTDTQYF. The J gene is TRBJ2-3, the V gene TRBV6-1, with 7 nucleotides matching TRBD1. Trimming took 6 bases from V and 1 from J; bases not matched to a gene: 4. CDR1 is MNHNS, CDR2 SASEGT, per germline. The CDR3 runs to 14 residues.